These T cell receptor beta chains were read from a single sample in a study of cytomegalovirus exposure and HLA in healthy donors. Produced via immunoSEQ multiplex PCR; TCRdb's table is partial and in-frame only. The sample has about 120,000 clones; 80% to 90% are singletons. Source material: PBMCs. The receptors come from a woman aged 18-29 years in good health and CMV-seronegative. The CDR3 runs from the conserved cysteine through the conserved F or W.

V	J	CDR3
TRBV5-6	TRBJ1-5	CASSPYESNQPQHF
TRBV5-1	TRBJ1-2	CASSLDGENNYGYTF
TRBV6-6	TRBJ2-2	CASRPGTGDTGELFF
TRBV10-3	TRBJ1-4	CAIREGLNEKLFF
TRBV4-1	TRBJ2-6	CASSQEGEGFSGANVLTF
TRBV18	TRBJ1-1	CASSPSGHTEAFF
TRBV11-2	TRBJ2-2	CASSLGHASGELFF
TRBV11-2	TRBJ2-1	CASSPPVFSYNEQFF
TRBV28	TRBJ1-5	CASSLRWVQGPYQYSNQPQHF
TRBV4-3	TRBJ1-3	CASSQDRGASGNTIYF
TRBV18	TRBJ2-5	CASSPEGGGETQYF
TRBV5-1	TRBJ2-1	CASSLGGEQFF
TRBV5-8	TRBJ1-5	CASSLGQEVEPQHF
TRBV28	TRBJ1-4	CASSPPRTGGNEKLFF
TRBV5-5	TRBJ2-7	CASSLPGDSDEQYF
TRBV5-4	TRBJ2-6	CASSDEQGVGGANVLTF
TRBV11-2	TRBJ2-1	CASSLALGSEQFF
TRBV7-9	TRBJ2-1	CASSWDRNEQFF
TRBV29-1	TRBJ2-3	CSEQAATSTDTQYF
TRBV4-2	TRBJ1-1	CASSQGSFGTSNTEAFF
TRBV18	TRBJ2-5	CASSPGAGETQYF
TRBV21-1	TRBJ1-1	CASRDDRPLLNTEAFF
TRBV6-5	TRBJ1-1	CASFSRGRGNTEAFF
TRBV2	TRBJ2-1	CASSEGWTGTGIDNEQFF
TRBV28	TRBJ2-5	CASSSRDYRETQYF
TRBV28	TRBJ1-1	CASSPLDEADTEAFF
TRBV19	TRBJ2-5	CASSIAGGIETQYF
TRBV29-1	TRBJ2-2	CSVCLAEENTGELFF
TRBV6-1	TRBJ1-5	CASSQQAHQPQHF
TRBV18	TRBJ1-2	CASSPTGQGILRGYTF
TRBV9	TRBJ2-2	CASSVGTGADTGELFF
TRBV19	TRBJ2-5	CASSIGWASGQETQYF
TRBV7-9	TRBJ2-1	CASSSPGLAGGPNNEQFF
TRBV6-5	TRBJ2-7	CASSGGTGGRTEQYF
TRBV4-3	TRBJ2-1	CASSQARRRLNNEQFF
TRBV18	TRBJ1-5	CASSQGADSQPQHF
TRBV28	TRBJ1-4	CASGPGGSTNEKLFF
TRBV6-5	TRBJ1-2	CASSTGANYGYTF
TRBV25-1	TRBJ2-2	CASSYGGLAGTNTGELFF
TRBV6-5	TRBJ2-7	CASTPSGRAGREQYF
TRBV6-6	TRBJ2-1	CASSPGLAGVNEQFF
TRBV7-6	TRBJ2-5	CASSFKTGAGETQYF
TRBV27	TRBJ2-7	CASSRQGLAGAYEQYF
TRBV5-1	TRBJ2-3	CASSLVAGSTDTQYF
TRBV9	TRBJ2-1	CASSQAAGGEQFF
TRBV7-2	TRBJ1-5	CASSLAQGQPQHF